The 25 T cell receptor beta chains below were found in one sample sequenced in a study of shared clonotypes between healthy human individuals. Produced via immunoSEQ multiplex PCR; TCRdb's table is partial and in-frame only. The repertoire holds some 550,000 clones, with approximately 97% as singletons. The sample taken for sequencing was naive CD4+ T cells sorted from blood. Indicated subset: CD45RA+ positively selected. These receptors all come from a woman aged 30 to 39 in good health.

In regard to this clone: Other DNA sequences in this specimen translate into the identical CDR3. The chain recombines TRBV28 with TRBJ2-5; possibly TRBD1 for D (6 bases). This CDR3 has 14 amino acids. Looked up from germline, CDR1 is MDHEN and CDR2 is SYDVKM. Between the trimmed V and J ends, which lost 3 bases and 2 bases, there was a span of 10 bases. This CDR3 is CASSLGTLQETQYF. In DNA form, the CDR3 reads TGTGCCAGCAGTTTGGGGACACTGCAAGAGACCCAGTACTTC.

The chain carries TRBV28 and TRBJ2-2; D may be TRBD2 (5 bases). Germline assignment: CDR1 MDHEN and CDR2 SYDVKM. The V end lost 7 bases, the J end lost 5 bases, and 11 bases lay between the germline ends. There are 13 residues in the CDR3. Here the CDR3 reads CASTPLGTGELFF. CDR3 DNA sequence: TGTGCCAGCACCCCACTAGGTACCGGGGAGCTGTTTTTT.

The rearrangement links TRBV28 to TRBJ1-5, with 10 bases aligning to TRBD1. The CDR3 runs to 19 residues. V was pared by 3 bases and J by 2 bases, with 13 bases of the junction left unmatched. Germline lookup yields CDR1 MDHEN and CDR2 SYDVKM. This CDR3 is CASSLYGQGVPYGNQPQHF. CDR3 sequence (DNA): TGTGCCAGCAGTTTGTACGGACAGGGGGTACCCTATGGCAATCAGCCCCAGCATTTT.

The genes are TRBV9 and TRBJ2-1; TRBD2 aligns across 12 bases. The CDR3 covers 16 residues. CDR1 SGDLS and CDR2 YYNGEE come from the germline V gene. V lost 0 bases and J lost 14; bases outside the gene matches: 12. CDR3 in amino acids: CASSVEASGRVGCEFF. CDR3 nucleotide sequence: TGTGCCAGCAGCGTAGAGGCTAGCGGGAGGGTGGGCTGTGAGTTCTTC.

CDR3 sequence reads: CASRSTGQNTEAFF. DNA of the CDR3: TGTGCCAGCAGATCGACAGGACAGAACACTGAAGCTTTCTTT. The rearrangement joins TRBV5-4 to TRBJ1-1, with D tentatively TRBD1 (6 bases). Germline values: CDR1 SGHNT, CDR2 YYREEE (reference sequence). Trimming shortened V by 5 bases and J by 1 base, and 12 bases separated the two germline ends. This CDR3 has 14 residues.

The genes are TRBV11-2 and TRBJ2-7, with 12 nucleotides matching TRBD2. The junction had 3 bases not matched to a gene; V was cut back by 2 bases and J by 4 bases. CDR3 length: 15 amino acids. Per germline, CDR1 SGHAT and CDR2 FQNNGV. The CDR3 bases are TGTGCCAGCAGCTTACTAGCGGGAGGGCGGTACGAGCAGTACTTC. Its protein product is CASSLLAGGRYEQYF.

V gene TRBV7-9 combines with J gene TRBJ1-1; D not certain. Germline values: CDR1 SEHNR, CDR2 FQNEAQ (reference sequence). The CDR3 runs 14 residues. The V end was cut by 1 base, the J end by 13 bases, with 19 bases between. The CDR3 nucleotides are TGTGCCAGCAGCTTAGGCAATCGGGTCGGACGAGGTTTCTTT. Translation: CASSLGNRVGRGFF.

CDR3 DNA: TGTGCCAGCACCCCCCCCGGAGGGGCAGGAAATGAGCAGTTCTTC. Translation gives CASTPPGGAGNEQFF. The chain couples TRBV6-5 to TRBJ2-1; D is perhaps TRBD2 (6 bases). CDR3 length: 15 amino acids. V was pared by 7 bases and J by 7 bases, with 20 bases between. Looked up from germline, CDR1 is MNHEY and CDR2 is SVGAGI.

This sequence joins TRBV5-1 and TRBJ2-5, with D possibly matching TRBD1 (6 bases). Germline loops: CDR1 SGHRS, CDR2 YFSETQ. The CDR3 consists of 15 residues. V gave up 4 bases and J gave up 5 bases, with 18 bases separating them. The CDR3 loop reads CASSHPQRGFETQYF. The CDR3 bases are TGCGCCAGCAGCCATCCACAGAGGGGGTTCGAGACCCAGTACTTC.

The CDR3 bases are TGTGCCAGTAGTCCCGAAAAGGCGGGGGGCGCCTACGAGCAGTACTTC. Protein product: CASSPEKAGGAYEQYF. The rearrangement joins TRBV19 to TRBJ2-5, with 8 bases identical to TRBD2. The J call is doubtful: the DNA matches TRBJ2-7 better. CDR1 is LNHDA and CDR2 is SQIVND in the germline V gene (reference sequence). CDR3 length: 16 residues.

The chain joins TRBV11-2 to TRBJ2-3; D remains ambiguous. The V end lost 2 bases, the J end lost 3 bases, and 12 bases lay between the germline ends. Germline-derived CDR1 and CDR2 are SGHAT and FQNNGV. The CDR3 totals 15 residues. Here the CDR3 DNA reads TGTGCCAGCAGCTTATCTTCGGGCTGGACAGATACGCAGTATTTT. Protein: CASSLSSGWTDTQYF.

The V call is TRBV6-1, the J call TRBJ2-1; TRBD2 aligns across 10 bases. The germline V gene encodes CDR1 MNHNS and CDR2 SASEGT. V dropped 1 base and J dropped 9; count of bases not matched to a gene: 12. The CDR3 is made up of 17 amino acids. The CDR3 DNA is TGTGCCAGCAGTGAAGGTCGAGGAGCGGGAGGGTTGATTGAGCAGTTCTTC. This gives the protein CASSEGRGAGGLIEQFF.

The chain couples TRBV28 to TRBJ2-7, with 8 bases matching TRBD1. The CDR3 sequence is 12 residues long. The germline V gene encodes CDR1 MDHEN and CDR2 SYDVKM. V shed 4 bases and J 9 bases; nucleotides not matched to a gene: 5. The CDR3 region is CASSSDRARQYF. The CDR3 DNA follows: TGTGCCAGCAGTTCGGACAGGGCGAGGCAGTACTTC. Drawing the rest from reference TRBV28 and TRBJ2-7, the complete variable domain is DVKVTQSSRYLVKRTGEKVFLECVQDMDHENMFWYRQDPGLGLRLIYFSYDVKMKEKGDIPEGYSVSREKKERFSLILESASTNQTSMYLCASSSDRARQYFGPGTRLTVT.

The genes are TRBV25-1 and TRBJ1-3; D unclear. Trimming took 5 bases from V and 0 from J, leaving 8 bases between them. The V gene's germline CDR1 is MGHDK and CDR2 SYGVNS. The CDR3 length is 14 residues. DNA of the CDR3: TGTGCCAGCAGTCTCCTTAGCTCTGGAAACACCATATATTTT. Its protein product is CASSLLSSGNTIYF.

CDR3 residues: CASSSPREETQYF. The CDR3 nucleotides are TGTGCCAGCAGCTCGCCCCGGGAAGAGACCCAGTACTTC. The rearrangement uses TRBV5-4 and TRBJ2-5; D gene unclear. The CDR3 contains 13 residues. Germline CDR1 is SGHNT and CDR2 is YYREEE (reference sequence). Trimming took off 3 bases at V and 3 bases at J, with 9 bases between the two ends.

The genes are TRBV10-3 and TRBJ2-1; 13 positions match TRBD2. Per germline, CDR1 ENHRY and CDR2 SYGVKD. The CDR3 sequence is 16 residues long. V was pared by 8 bases and J by 5 bases, with 9 bases of the junction left unmatched. The CDR3 loop reads CAIGTSGIWGNNEQFF. In DNA, the CDR3 is TGTGCCATCGGGACTAGCGGGATTTGGGGAAACAATGAGCAGTTCTTC.

The chain links TRBV25-1 to TRBJ2-1; 9 bases line up with TRBD2. After removal of 6 bases from V and 3 bases from J, the junction contained 6 bases not matched to a gene. This CDR3 contains 15 residues. Germline values: CDR1 MGHDK, CDR2 SYGVNS. The CDR3 here is CASRETSGGYNEQFF. The CDR3 DNA sequence: TGTGCCAGCAGAGAGACTAGCGGAGGCTACAATGAGCAGTTCTTC.

The genes are TRBV7-3 and TRBJ1-2; 9 bases match TRBD1. There are 15 residues in the CDR3. With V trimmed by 4 bases and J by 0 bases, 3 bases remained unmatched. The germline gives CDR1 SGHTA, CDR2 FQGTGA. CDR3 residues: CASSSGTGTNYGYTF. The CDR3 coding sequence is TGTGCCAGCAGCTCGGGGACAGGGACTAACTATGGCTACACCTTC.

V gene TRBV5-1 combines with J gene TRBJ2-1, with 13 bases lining up with TRBD2. Looked up from germline, CDR1 is SGHRS and CDR2 is YFSETQ. Trimming cost V 4 bases and J 7 bases; bases outside gene matches: 5. This CDR3 contains 15 residues. Written as DNA, the CDR3 is TGCGCCAGCAGCAGAACTAGCGGGAGGGTGAATGAGCAGTTCTTC. This codes for CASSRTSGRVNEQFF.

The J gene is TRBJ2-5, the V gene TRBV25-1, with D perhaps TRBD2 (6 bases). The V and J ends lost 4 bases and 5 bases respectively, with 14 bases between them. The CDR3 spans 14 residues. Germline-derived CDR1 and CDR2 are MGHDK and SYGVNS. The CDR3 bases are TGTGCCAGCAGTGCTCGACTAGGTCGGGAGACCCAGTACTTC. Encoded protein: CASSARLGRETQYF.

The rearrangement joins TRBV18 to TRBJ2-7; weak D call: TRBD2 (5 bases). CDR3 size: 14 residues. Germline V CDR1 and CDR2: KGHSH, LQKENI. With 3 bases removed from V and 3 bases from J, the gap between germline ends came to 12 bases. DNA for the CDR3: TGTGCCAGCTCACCCGGCCCAGAGGGCTACGAGCAGTACTTC. It yields the protein CASSPGPEGYEQYF.

The chain carries TRBV7-2 and TRBJ1-2; D is uncertain. Germline V gives CDR1 SGHTA, CDR2 FQGNSA. V was clipped by 5 bases and J by 3 bases, with 7 bases between them. CDR3 length equals 12 residues. In nucleotides, the CDR3 is TGTGCCAGCAGCATCAGCTACTATGGCTACACCTTC. Encoded protein: CASSISYYGYTF.

This chain uses TRBV9 with TRBJ1-1, with D possibly being TRBD1 (5 bases). The CDR3 contains 15 residues. Per the germline V gene, CDR1 is SGDLS and CDR2 is YYNGEE. V lost 0 bases and J lost 1, with 10 bases in between. The CDR3 loop reads CASSVDQGTNTEAFF. CDR3 nucleotide sequence: TGTGCCAGCAGCGTAGATCAAGGGACGAACACTGAAGCTTTCTTT.

The chain joins TRBV4-1 to TRBJ2-3; 15 bases agree with TRBD2. The CDR3 totals 17 residues. The germline V gene has CDR1 MGHRA and CDR2 YSYEKL. The junction had 8 bases not matched to a gene; V was cut back by 3 bases and J by 7 bases. CDR3 sequence reads: CASSQNPGTSGRYTQYF. For the CDR3, the DNA is TGCGCCAGCAGCCAGAATCCCGGGACTAGCGGGAGGTATACGCAGTATTTT.

V and J are TRBV14 and TRBJ1-5; no definite D call. Germline V gene lookup returns CDR1 SGHDN and CDR2 FVKESK. The CDR3 loop spans 13 amino acids. Trimming shortened V by 3 bases and J by 6 bases, and 9 bases separated the two germline ends. The CDR3 coding sequence is TGTGCCAGCAGCCAGGACGGTTCTCAGCCCCAGCATTTT. This sequence encodes CASSQDGSQPQHF. The variable domain in full, completed from reference TRBV14 and TRBJ1-5, reads EAGVTQFPSHSVIEKGQTVTLRCDPISGHDNLYWYRRVMGKEIKFLLHFVKESKQDESGMPNNRFLAERTGGTYSTLKVQPAELEDSGVYFCASSQDGSQPQHFGDGTRLSIL.